Presented here are 21 T cell receptor beta chains from one specimen sequenced in a study of cytotoxic CD8 clonotypes in ibrutinib-treated CLL. Profiled with immunoSEQ multiplex PCR; TCRdb holds only in-frame clones, not every one. The sample has 150,000 or so clones, 65% to 85% seen once. The specimen was PBMCs, collected after 36 months of ibrutinib treatment. The source of these receptors is a human donor with chronic lymphocytic leukemia.

The V call is TRBV5-1, the J call TRBJ1-2; D remains ambiguous. Deletions cut 4 bases from V and 6 bases from J, with 13 bases between. The CDR3 is 13 amino acids. Germline values: CDR1 SGHRS, CDR2 YFSETQ. The CDR3 bases are TGCGCCAGCAGCCCCGTGGCGGCTCATGGCTACACCTTC. Protein: CASSPVAAHGYTF.

The sample holds a few counts of this clone. V is TRBV29-1 and J is TRBJ2-7; D is unclear. The V and J ends lost 4 bases and 2 bases respectively, with 12 bases between them. Germline V lookup: CDR1 SQVTM, CDR2 ANQGSEA. The CDR3 totals 13 residues. CDR3: CSVGKDRTYEQYF. As DNA, the CDR3 is TGCAGCGTTGGAAAGGACCGTACCTACGAGCAGTACTTC.

This sequence joins TRBV2 and TRBJ1-2; D ambiguous. The CDR3 is made up of 13 amino acids. Germline V CDR1 and CDR2: SNHLY, FYNNEI. V lost 5 bases and J 2 bases, leaving 9 bases between the germline ends. The CDR3 DNA follows: TGTGCCAGCAGTCTACAGACAAACTATGGCTACACCTTC. It yields the protein CASSLQTNYGYTF.

CDR3 loop: CASTQAGASYNEQFF. CDR3 DNA: TGCGCCAGCACCCAAGCGGGGGCGTCCTACAATGAGCAGTTCTTC. The rearrangement uses TRBV5-1 and TRBJ2-1, with 8 positions matching TRBD2. The CDR3 extends over 15 amino acids. V dropped 6 bases and J dropped 1; count of bases not matched to a gene: 6. The germline V gene has CDR1 SGHRS and CDR2 YFSETQ.

The V call is TRBV5-1, the J call TRBJ1-5; D possibly corresponds to TRBD1 (6 bases). Trimming removed 0 bases from V and 3 bases from J, with 7 bases in between. This CDR3 has 14 amino acids. CDR1 is SGHRS and CDR2 is YFSETQ in the germline V gene. The CDR3 sequence: CASSLAGVNQPQHF. DNA of the CDR3: TGCGCCAGCAGCTTGGCAGGGGTCAATCAGCCCCAGCATTTT. Based on the CDR3 plus reference TRBV5-1 and TRBJ1-5, the full variable domain is KAGVTQTPRYLIKTRGQQVTLSCSPISGHRSVSWYQQTPGQGLQFLFEYFSETQRNKGNFPGRFSGRQFSNSRSEMNVSTLELGDSALYLCASSLAGVNQPQHFGDGTRLSIL.

This rearrangement joins TRBV6-1 to TRBJ1-2, with 7 bases lining up with TRBD1. The trim removed 2 bases at V and 6 bases at J, leaving 6 bases unmatched. In germline, CDR1 is MNHNS, CDR2 SASEGT. The CDR3 is made up of 14 amino acids. The CDR3 protein is CASSERQGLDGYTF. Here the CDR3 DNA reads TGTGCCAGCAGTGAAAGACAGGGCCTGGATGGCTACACCTTC.

The chain couples TRBV5-1 to TRBJ1-2, with D unclear. Germline CDR1 is SGHRS and CDR2 is YFSETQ. V was shortened by 3 bases and J by 6 bases, with 21 bases between the two germline ends. The CDR3 covers 16 residues. CDR3 protein: CASSWDPGRSQDGYTF. CDR3 DNA: TGCGCCAGCAGCTGGGATCCCGGGAGGTCGCAGGATGGCTACACCTTC.

The chain carries TRBV7-8 and TRBJ1-1, with D possibly being TRBD1 (5 bases). V was cut by 3 bases and J by 1 base, with 12 bases left in between. This CDR3 is built from 15 residues. Germline values: CDR1 SGHVS, CDR2 FQNEAQ. CDR3 in DNA: TGTGCCAGCAGCTTTGGTGGTGGGGCGAACACTGAAGCTTTCTTT. Its protein product is CASSFGGGANTEAFF.

The chain is built from TRBV30 and TRBJ2-4; 8 positions agree with TRBD1. Germline V gene sequence: CDR1 GTSNPN, CDR2 SVGIG (reference sequence). The CDR3 length is 21 residues. J lost 8 bases, V lost 0 bases, and 27 bases had no gene match. In DNA form, the CDR3 reads TGTGCCTGGAGTGTAGGTTTCTGGGACAGGCGAAGTAGTAGGGACATTTACATTCAGTACTTC. Protein product: CAWSVGFWDRRSSRDIYIQYF. Based on the CDR3 plus reference TRBV30 and TRBJ2-4, the full variable domain is SQTIHQWPATLVQPVGSPLSLECTVEGTSNPNLYWYRQAAGRGLQLLFYSVGIGQISSEVPQNLSASRPQDRQFILSSKKLLLSDSGFYLCAWSVGFWDRRSSRDIYIQYFGAGTRLSVL.

This chain joins TRBV4-1 and TRBJ2-2; D is uncertain. V was clipped by 5 bases and J by 0 bases, with 13 bases between them. The germline V gene has CDR1 MGHRA and CDR2 YSYEKL. CDR3 length equals 16 residues. CDR3 sequence: CASSGRQFPNTGELFF. CDR3 sequence (DNA): TGCGCCAGCAGCGGGCGGCAGTTTCCGAACACCGGGGAGCTGTTTTTT.

The chain combines TRBV5-5 with TRBJ1-1; D not certain. The CDR3 extends over 16 amino acids. The V end lost 0 bases, the J end lost 1 base, and 13 bases lay between the germline ends. The germline gives CDR1 SGHKS, CDR2 YYEKEE (reference sequence). The CDR3 reads CASSLAAIVGNTEAFF. In DNA form, the CDR3 reads TGTGCCAGCAGCTTGGCCGCAATTGTCGGGAACACTGAAGCTTTCTTT.

V gene TRBV5-1 combines with J gene TRBJ2-2, with D possibly being TRBD2 (5 bases). Germline lookup yields CDR1 SGHRS and CDR2 YFSETQ. This CDR3 has 15 amino acids. V was cut by 2 bases and J by 2 bases, with 10 bases left in between. In DNA, the CDR3 is TGCGCCAGCAGCTTCCGGACTGTTAACACCGGGGAGCTGTTTTTT. It codes for CASSFRTVNTGELFF.

The rearrangement joins TRBV5-1 to TRBJ2-3, with TRBD2 matching 7 bases. The CDR3 consists of 15 residues. Germline assignment: CDR1 SGHRS and CDR2 YFSETQ. Germline trimming cut 0 bases from V and 1 base from J; bases unmatched to any gene: 2. CDR3 region: CASSLAGGGTDTQYF. The CDR3 DNA is TGCGCCAGCAGCTTGGCGGGAGGCGGCACAGATACGCAGTATTTT.

J is TRBJ2-1 and V is TRBV18; 11 bases fit TRBD1. CDR1 and CDR2 (germline): KGHSH, LQKENI. This CDR3 contains 15 residues. The ends lost 6 bases at V and 7 bases at J; junction bases unmatched: 8. DNA for the CDR3: TGTGCCAGCTCGCTGGACAGGGGGCGCATAAATGAGCAGTTCTTC. It yields the protein CASSLDRGRINEQFF.

This clone came up a few times. The chain joins TRBV18 to TRBJ2-3; TRBD2 matches 8 bases. V dropped 0 bases and J dropped 5; count of bases not matched to a gene: 4. Germline V gives CDR1 KGHSH, CDR2 LQKENI. This CDR3 has 15 residues. The CDR3 DNA reads as TGTGCCAGCTCACCACCGGGACTAGGGGGAGATACGCAGTATTTT. It is translated as CASSPPGLGGDTQYF.

The gene calls are TRBV7-9 and TRBJ2-5; D perhaps matches TRBD1 (6 bases). Trimming took off 4 bases at V and 1 base at J, with 16 bases between the two ends. Germline V lookup: CDR1 SEHNR, CDR2 FQNEAQ (reference sequence). The CDR3 has 16 amino acids. The CDR3 region has the DNA TGTGCCAGCAGCTCACGCCGGACAGTGTCCCAAGAGACCCAGTACTTC. It yields the protein CASSSRRTVSQETQYF. The full variable domain, in which reference TRBV7-9 and TRBJ2-5 provide the parts outside the CDR3, is DTGVSQNPRHKITKRGQNVTFRCDPISEHNRLYWYRQTLGQGPEFLTYFQNEAQLEKSRLLSDRFSAERPKGSFSTLEIQRTEQGDSAMYLCASSSRRTVSQETQYFGPGTRLLVL.

The chain recombines TRBV5-6 with TRBJ1-2; a weak D match, TRBD1 (5 bases). There are 15 residues in the CDR3. Germline V CDR1 and CDR2: SGHDT, YYEEEE. Trimming took off 5 bases at V and 7 bases at J, with 21 bases between the two ends. For the CDR3, the DNA is TGTGCCAGCAGATTCCGCCGGGACCCTGAAGGTGGCTACACCTTC. The encoded protein is CASRFRRDPEGGYTF.

Here the CDR3 reads CASSERLGADYGYTF. The DNA for the CDR3 is TGTGCCAGCAGCGAACGGTTAGGGGCTGACTATGGCTACACCTTC. The chain employs TRBV5-8 and TRBJ1-2, with D perhaps TRBD1 (5 bases). This CDR3 contains 15 residues. From germline, CDR1 is SGHTS and CDR2 YDEGEE. Trimming stripped 4 bases from V and 3 bases from J, with 16 bases between. Filled out from reference TRBV5-8 and TRBJ1-2, the complete variable domain reads EAGVTQSPTHLIKTRGQQATLRCSPISGHTSVYWYQQALGLGLQFLLWYDEGEERNRGNFPPRFSGRQFPNYSSELNVNALELEDSALYLCASSERLGADYGYTFGSGTRLTVV.

This clone appeared once. The chain joins TRBV6-5 to TRBJ2-5, with 7 bases fitting TRBD1. The CDR3 runs to 15 residues. Germline values: CDR1 MNHEY, CDR2 SVGAGI. Trimming at V came to 6 bases and at J to 1 base, leaving 8 bases not matched to a gene. CDR3: CASSRRRDSQETQYF. In nucleotides, the CDR3 is TGTGCCAGCAGCCGACGCCGGGACAGCCAAGAGACCCAGTACTTC.

This chain links TRBV9 with TRBJ2-3, with a tentative D call TRBD2 (6 bases). V was trimmed by 3 bases and J by 9 bases, leaving 8 bases between them. The CDR3 consists of 11 residues. Germline V gives CDR1 SGDLS, CDR2 YYNGEE. The CDR3 DNA follows: TGTGCCAGCAGCGGCGGGACCACGCAGTATTTT. This encodes CASSGGTTQYF.

The J gene is TRBJ2-2, the V gene TRBV2; D remains ambiguous. CDR3 size: 12 residues. Germline V CDR1 and CDR2: SNHLY, FYNNEI. With 6 bases removed from V and 3 bases from J, the gap between germline ends came to 5 bases. Here the CDR3 reads CASRDYTGELFF. CDR3 DNA sequence: TGTGCCAGCAGAGACTACACCGGGGAGCTGTTTTTT.